This T cell receptor beta chain was documented in a study of blood T cell repertoires in COVID-19. The CDR3 has 16 amino acids. The V segment lost 0 bases and the J segment 4 bases; nucleotides outside the gene matches: 5. Germline CDR1 is PRHDT and CDR2 is FYEKMQ (reference sequence). Points on this clone: Other DNA sequences from this sample encode an identical CDR3 as well.

In the original processing: Reference gene primer amplification yielded estimated nucleated cell counts. The assay was immunoSEQ multiplex PCR, and TCRdb's table has in-frame clones only and misses some. That table gives V, J and clone size, and the DNA gave D and trimming. The sample includes about 190,000 clones, approximately 86% of them seen just once. The clonotype was recovered from a man aged 35-49 years with active or convalescent COVID-19. The rearrangement joins TRBV13 to TRBJ1-5, with TRBD1 matching over 8 bases. Specimen: peripheral blood. In DNA, the CDR3 is TGTGCCAGCAGCTTAGGGGCCAGGGGGCGAAATCAGCCCCAGCATTTT. Protein product: CASSLGARGRNQPQHF.